This TCR beta chain stems from a study of cytotoxic CD8 clonotypes in ibrutinib-treated CLL. Looking at the study overall: A mean of around 270,000 productive templates and more than 75,000 productive rearrangements was obtained per sample.

Here immunoSEQ multiplex PCR was the method, and the copy in TCRdb shows in-frame clones only, minus some. The data hold about 130,000 clones, with 79% observed a single time. Regarding this clone: Antigen unknown.

The germline V gene has CDR1 WSHSY and CDR2 SAAADI. The CDR3 sequence is 16 residues long. Between the trimmed V and J ends, which lost 1 base and 0 bases, there was a span of 10 bases. Study findings and constraints: Public clonotypes were seen rarely and were contracted or stable on treatment. Clonality climbed at ibrutinib response, then dropped toward baseline at progression. Progressing patients had sampling times that differed from those of sustained-remission patients.

The source is a human donor with chronic lymphocytic leukemia. V usage is TRBV10-2 and J usage is TRBJ2-1, with D perhaps matching TRBD2 (5 bases). The input for sequencing was PBMCs, taken after 12 months of ibrutinib treatment. The CDR3 loop reads CASSEFPGSSYNEQFF. The CDR3 nucleotides read TGCGCCAGCAGTGAGTTTCCGGGGAGCTCCTACAATGAGCAGTTCTTC.